These 18 T cell receptor beta chains were all obtained from the same sample, sequenced in a study of stem cell transplantation in POMP-related autoinflammatory disease. Profiling relied on immunoSEQ multiplex PCR, and the TCRdb table lists in-frame clones only, not all of them. The table includes roughly 28,000 clones, roughly four fifths detected once. The material was CD4+ T cells from PBMCs, obtained before stem cell transplantation. These receptors originate from a human donor with POMP-related autoinflammation and immune dysregulation (PRAID).

In its sample, this clone was seen a few times. The chain employs TRBV7-9 and TRBJ2-7, with 8 bases that match TRBD1. V lost 6 bases, J lost 2 bases, and 6 bases stayed unmatched. Germline V lookup: CDR1 SEHNR, CDR2 FQNEAQ (reference sequence). This CDR3 has 14 residues. This chain's CDR3 is CASRVGTGAYEQYF. The DNA for the CDR3 is TGTGCCAGCAGGGTTGGGACAGGCGCCTACGAGCAGTACTTC.

V usage is TRBV18 and J usage is TRBJ2-5; D unclear. CDR1 is KGHSH and CDR2 is LQKENI in the germline V gene. The CDR3 covers 13 residues. With 6 bases removed from V and 5 bases from J, the gap between germline ends came to 13 bases. CDR3 residues: CASSPGTLETQYF. The CDR3 coding sequence is TGTGCCAGCTCTCCGGGCACACTGGAGACCCAGTACTTC.

The gene calls are TRBV5-1 and TRBJ1-2; the D gene is possibly TRBD1 (6 bases). Germline V lookup: CDR1 SGHRS, CDR2 YFSETQ. V shed 4 bases and J shed 5 bases, with 12 bases lying between them. This CDR3 has 13 residues. Written as DNA, the CDR3 is TGCGCCAGCAGCGCGGGGACACCTTATGGCTACACCTTC. This gives the protein CASSAGTPYGYTF. Complete variable domain (other parts from reference TRBV5-1 and TRBJ1-2): KAGVTQTPRYLIKTRGQQVTLSCSPISGHRSVSWYQQTPGQGLQFLFEYFSETQRNKGNFPGRFSGRQFSNSRSEMNVSTLELGDSALYLCASSAGTPYGYTFGSGTRLTVV.

The J gene is TRBJ2-5, the V gene TRBV30; 7 bases are shared with TRBD1. The CDR3 covers 13 residues. The germline gives CDR1 GTSNPN, CDR2 SVGIG (reference sequence). V dropped 7 bases and J dropped 1; count of bases not matched to a gene: 6. Here the CDR3 DNA reads TGTGCCTACTCGGGACAGCCCCAAGAGACCCAGTACTTC. It codes for CAYSGQPQETQYF.

V usage is TRBV4-1 and J usage is TRBJ2-7; 10 bases agree with TRBD1. V shed 5 bases and J 2 bases; nucleotides not matched to a gene: 6. The length of the CDR3 is 15 residues. Germline V gene data show CDR1 as MGHRA and CDR2 as YSYEKL. The DNA of the CDR3 is TGCGCCAGCAGCGTTCCCGGGACAGGGGCCTACGAGCAGTACTTC. Its protein product is CASSVPGTGAYEQYF.

This chain connects TRBV7-6 to TRBJ2-3; D may be TRBD1 (6 bases). Trimming pared 5 bases from V and 4 bases from J, leaving 10 bases between. The CDR3 totals 13 residues. The germline CDR1 and CDR2 sequences are SGHVS and FNYEAQ. CDR3 sequence: CASSLRGPDTQYF. In nucleotides, the CDR3 is TGTGCCAGCAGCCTCAGGGGCCCAGATACGCAGTATTTT.

This clone has more than one count but fewer than ten. The genes are TRBV29-1 and TRBJ1-2; 7 bases fit TRBD1. V was clipped by 4 bases and J by 8 bases; unmatched bases: 4. The CDR3 consists of 11 residues. Germline CDR1 and CDR2: SQVTM and ANQGSEA. The CDR3 DNA sequence: TGCAGCGTTGGGGAAGGGGGCGGCTACACCTTC. This codes for CSVGEGGGYTF.

The table lists this clone with a count of one. The genes are TRBV5-1 and TRBJ2-3, with D unresolved. Per the germline V gene, CDR1 is SGHRS and CDR2 is YFSETQ. The CDR3 loop spans 16 amino acids. Trimming stripped 1 base from V and 0 bases from J, with 12 bases between. CDR3 DNA: TGCGCCAGCAGCTTGCCCGGGCCCCGGAGCACAGATACGCAGTATTTT. It specifies CASSLPGPRSTDTQYF.

The rearrangement uses TRBV7-3 and TRBJ1-6, with 10 bases identical to TRBD1. This CDR3 region has 14 residues. Germline lookup yields CDR1 SGHTA and CDR2 FQGTGA. Trimming at V came to 5 bases and at J to 11 bases, leaving 6 bases not matched to a gene. The CDR3 sequence: CASSPGQGNPPLHF. The CDR3 region has the DNA TGTGCCAGCAGCCCGGGACAGGGGAATCCACCCCTCCACTTT.

The chain links TRBV7-3 to TRBJ2-3; D is unclear. The CDR3 is 14 residues long. The ends were cut back, 1 base at V and 4 bases at J, with 9 bases in the middle. Looked up from germline, CDR1 is SGHTA and CDR2 is FQGTGA. CDR3 in amino acids: CASSLNSIPDTQYF. CDR3 nucleotides: TGTGCCAGCAGCTTAAACTCCATTCCAGATACGCAGTATTTT.

V gene TRBV18 combines with J gene TRBJ2-5; TRBD2 aligns across 9 bases. The last part of the DNA fits TRBJ2-7 better; the J call may be wrong. Germline assignment: CDR1 KGHSH and CDR2 LQKENI. This CDR3 comprises 14 residues. The CDR3 DNA is TGTGCCAGCTCACGACTAGCGGAGGACTACGAGCAGTACTTC. Translated: CASSRLAEDYEQYF.

This chain joins TRBV4-1 and TRBJ2-2; either TRBD1 or TRBD2 may fit D (5 bases each). The CDR3 sequence is 16 residues long. V was pared by 1 base and J by 6 bases, with 15 bases between. The germline V gene has CDR1 MGHRA and CDR2 YSYEKL. CDR3 in DNA: TGCGCCAGCAGCCAAGTTGGCCGGGGCCGGGCCGGGGAGCTGTTTTTT. Translation gives CASSQVGRGRAGELFF.

J is TRBJ2-1 and V is TRBV6-5, with 9 nucleotides matching TRBD2. CDR1 and CDR2 (germline): MNHEY, SVGAGI. This CDR3 comprises 14 residues. Trimming cost V 9 bases and J 7 bases; bases outside gene matches: 10. CDR3 sequence reads: CASQREDRLNEQFF. The CDR3 DNA reads as TGTGCCAGTCAGCGGGAGGATCGATTAAATGAGCAGTTCTTC.

The CDR3 region has the DNA TGTGCCAGCAGTATAACAGGGGGGACTGAAGCTTTCTTT. It codes for CASSITGGTEAFF. J is TRBJ1-1 and V is TRBV6-1; 8 positions match TRBD1. This CDR3 spans 13 amino acids. V lost 5 bases and J lost 5; bases outside the gene matches: 4. Germline values: CDR1 MNHNS, CDR2 SASEGT.

In DNA, the CDR3 is TGTGCCAGTAGTAGGGGACTAGCGGGAGGGAAGCGCCCCTACAATGAGCAGTTCTTC. As protein: CASSRGLAGGKRPYNEQFF. The chain links TRBV19 to TRBJ2-1; 16 positions match TRBD2. The CDR3 contains 19 residues. Germline trimming cut 4 bases from V and 2 bases from J; bases unmatched to any gene: 8. Germline V lookup: CDR1 LNHDA, CDR2 SQIVND (reference sequence).

This chain joins TRBV2 and TRBJ1-2; 9 nucleotides agree with TRBD1. The trim removed 4 bases at V and 7 bases at J, leaving 7 bases unmatched. Germline V lookup: CDR1 SNHLY, CDR2 FYNNEI. The CDR3 has 14 amino acids. CDR3 sequence reads: CASSAGQGEPGYTF. CDR3 coding DNA: TGTGCCAGCAGTGCGGGACAGGGAGAACCTGGCTACACCTTC.

The chain has TRBV2 and TRBJ2-1; D not resolved. The CDR3 length is 11 residues. Germline V lookup: CDR1 SNHLY, CDR2 FYNNEI. V lost 3 bases, J lost 3 bases, and 0 bases lay in between. The CDR3 loop reads CASSDYNEQFF. The CDR3 DNA follows: TGTGCCAGCAGTGACTACAATGAGCAGTTCTTC.

This clone was found once. This chain connects TRBV6-1 to TRBJ1-3; D ambiguous. This CDR3 has 15 residues. V was shortened by 11 bases and J by 0 bases, with 17 bases between the two germline ends. From germline, CDR1 is MNHNS and CDR2 SASEGT. The CDR3 DNA sequence: TGTGCCTCTAGGCTAGGCGACTCCTCTGGAAACACCATATATTTT. Encoded protein: CASRLGDSSGNTIYF.